These 13 T cell receptor beta chains were all obtained from the same sample, sequenced in a study of T cells in Graves' hyperthyroidism and ophthalmopathy. The source material, RNA transcripts, was used to amplify TCR beta CDR3 regions. Researchers ran a first-round RT-PCR on the TCR CDR3 using the HTBI primer set. Each CDR3 protein gets one entry after TCRdb re-called the multiplex PCR reads with MiXCR. The data show about 640,000 distinct CDR3 sequences, with less than 25% seen just once and around a third held by the top ten. Sequenced material: blood. The receptors come from a man aged 25-45 years with Graves' ophthalmopathy.

This clonotype was observed many times. V and J are TRBV5-1 and TRBJ1-1; D gene uncertain. Germline V CDR1 and CDR2: SGHRS, YFSETQ. Trimming took 0 bases from V and 2 from J, leaving 11 bases between them. The CDR3 is made up of 15 amino acids. The CDR3 DNA reads TGCGCCAGCAGCTTGGGAGTGGCGGGAAACACTGAAGCTTTCTTT. Its translation is CASSLGVAGNTEAFF.

This clonotype was seen just once. It is unclear where the CDR3 begins or ends on the DNA, so no DNA is shown, and the CDR3 is as TCRdb lists it. This chain joins TRBV7-9 and TRBJ2-7; the tabulated D call, TRBD2, remains unverified against the DNA. Germline CDR1 and CDR2: SEHNR and FQNEAQ (reference sequence). The CDR3 totals 21 residues, both ends included. The CDR3 sequence is CASSFYICSAPWAAASYEQYF.

Remarks on this clonotype: A much larger clone is a single base away; this may be a read error. The CDR3 DNA sequence: TGTGCCAGCAGTTCTTTTGGCCAGCTCGGGAACACCGGGGAGCTGTCTTTT. This encodes CASSSFGQLGNTGELSF. The chain carries TRBV12-3 or TRBV12-4 and TRBJ2-2; D is possibly TRBD2 (5 bases). This CDR3 region has 17 residues.

There are a few counts of this clonotype. The chain carries TRBV5-4 and TRBJ2-7; 9 positions agree with TRBD1. CDR1 and CDR2 from the germline V gene are SGHNT and YYREEE (reference sequence). This CDR3 spans 16 amino acids. V trimming: 0 bases; J trimming: 0 bases; junction bases outside the gene matches: 4. The CDR3 protein is CASSLASGQGSYEQYF. Written as DNA, the CDR3 is TGTGCCAGCAGCTTGGCCTCGGGACAGGGCTCCTACGAGCAGTACTTC.

The V call is TRBV20-1, the J call TRBJ1-2; D may be TRBD1 (6 bases). The CDR3 contains 13 residues. Looked up from germline, CDR1 is DFQATT and CDR2 is SNEGSKA (reference sequence). V was pared by 5 bases and J by 0 bases, with 10 bases between. CDR3 protein: CSAPWTANYGYTF. CDR3 nucleotides: TGCAGTGCTCCGTGGACAGCTAACTATGGCTACACCTTC.

Many counts were recorded for this clonotype. This chain joins TRBV30 and TRBJ1-5; D gene ambiguous. Germline V CDR1 and CDR2: GTSNPN, SVGIG (reference sequence). This CDR3 comprises 14 residues. V gave up 2 bases and J gave up 9 bases, with 17 bases separating them. CDR3 in amino acids: CAWSLTSDSMPQHF. DNA of the CDR3: TGTGCCTGGAGTCTAACGTCCGATTCAATGCCCCAGCATTTT.

This clonotype occurred a few times. J is TRBJ1-2 and V is TRBV6-5; no clear D. The CDR3 consists of 13 residues. Germline V gene sequence: CDR1 MNHEY, CDR2 SVGAGI. V was pared by 4 bases and J by 8 bases, with 14 bases between. The CDR3 reads CASSSSPGFGYTF. Written as DNA, the CDR3 is TGTGCCAGCAGTTCCAGTCCGGGGTTCGGCTACACCTTC.

This clonotype was recorded many times. The rearrangement joins TRBV6-5 to TRBJ2-7; 8 bases match TRBD2. Unmatched junction bases numbered 9, after V lost 2 bases and J lost 0 bases. Germline V gene lookup returns CDR1 MNHEY and CDR2 SVGAGI. This CDR3 contains 17 residues. The CDR3 DNA sequence: TGTGCCAGCAGTTACCCCATCGGGGGGGGGAGCTCCTACGAGCAGTACTTC. Its protein product is CASSYPIGGGSSYEQYF.

This clonotype was observed at least ten times. The chain carries TRBV28 and TRBJ1-2; D gene ambiguous. V lost 6 bases and J 2 bases, leaving 7 bases between the germline ends. Per germline, CDR1 MDHEN and CDR2 SYDVKM. The CDR3 length is 12 residues. The CDR3 region is CASSLFNYGYTF. The CDR3 DNA sequence: TGTGCCAGCAGCCTTTTCAACTATGGCTACACCTTC.

V and J are TRBV5-5 and TRBJ2-5; maybe TRBD2 (6 bases). The CDR3 consists of 16 residues. Germline CDR1 reads SGHKS; CDR2 reads YYEKEE (reference sequence). V was clipped by 6 bases and J by 5 bases, with 23 bases between them. The CDR3 sequence is CASTLVGGVFKETQYF. The CDR3 bases are TGTGCCAGCACCCTGGTGGGGGGAGTATTCAAGGAGACCCAGTACTTC.

There are many counts of this clonotype. This chain joins TRBV28 and TRBJ2-2; 16 positions agree with TRBD2. The CDR3 is 22 amino acids. Trimming at V came to 5 bases and at J to 1 base, leaving 16 bases not matched to a gene. Germline CDR1 MDHEN, CDR2 SYDVKM. As DNA, the CDR3 is TGTGCCAGCAGTCGCAACTCACCGGGACTAGCGGGAGGGGCGCGGAACACCGGGGAGCTGTTTTTT. It is translated as CASSRNSPGLAGGARNTGELFF.

The CDR3 loop is CSARIGPLNSYEQYF. DNA for the CDR3: TGCAGTGCTAGGATAGGACCCCTAAATTCCTACGAGCAGTACTTC. V and J are TRBV20-1 and TRBJ2-7, with unresolved D. Germline CDR1 is DFQATT and CDR2 is SNEGSKA (reference sequence). This CDR3 has 15 residues. V lost 3 bases and J 1 base, leaving 16 bases between the germline ends.

This clonotype was seen more than once but under ten times. This sequence joins TRBV3-1 and TRBJ1-5; D ambiguous. With 1 base removed from V and 0 bases from J, the gap between germline ends came to 13 bases. The germline gives CDR1 LGHDT, CDR2 YNNKEL (reference sequence). The length of the CDR3 is 17 residues. CDR3 residues: CASSQGPWRYSNQPQHF. The CDR3 region has the DNA TGTGCCAGCAGCCAAGGCCCGTGGAGATATAGCAATCAGCCCCAGCATTTT.